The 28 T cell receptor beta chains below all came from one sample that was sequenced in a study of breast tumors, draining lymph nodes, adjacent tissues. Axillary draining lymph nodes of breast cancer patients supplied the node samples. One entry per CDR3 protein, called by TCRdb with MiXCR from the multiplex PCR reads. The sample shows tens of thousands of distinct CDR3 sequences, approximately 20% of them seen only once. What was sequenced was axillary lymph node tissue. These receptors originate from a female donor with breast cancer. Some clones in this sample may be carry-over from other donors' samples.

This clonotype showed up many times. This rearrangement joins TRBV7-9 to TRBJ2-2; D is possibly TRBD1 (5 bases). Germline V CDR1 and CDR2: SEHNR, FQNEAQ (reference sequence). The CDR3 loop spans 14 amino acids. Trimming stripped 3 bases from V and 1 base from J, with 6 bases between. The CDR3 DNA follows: TGTGCCAGCAGCTTCGACAGGAACACCGGGGAGCTGTTTTTT. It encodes CASSFDRNTGELFF.

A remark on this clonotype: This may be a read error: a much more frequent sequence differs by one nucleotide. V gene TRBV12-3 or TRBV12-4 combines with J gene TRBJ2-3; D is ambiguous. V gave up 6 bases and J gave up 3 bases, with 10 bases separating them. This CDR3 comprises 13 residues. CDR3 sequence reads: CASRGSATDTQYF. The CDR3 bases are TGTGCCAGCAGAGGGTCGGCAACAGATACGCAGTATTTT.

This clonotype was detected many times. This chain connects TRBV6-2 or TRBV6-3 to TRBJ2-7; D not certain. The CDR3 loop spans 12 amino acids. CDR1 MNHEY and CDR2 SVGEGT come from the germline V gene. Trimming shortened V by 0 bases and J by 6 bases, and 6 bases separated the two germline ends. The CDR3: CASSYSAREQYF. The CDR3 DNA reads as TGTGCCAGCAGTTACTCGGCCCGCGAGCAGTACTTC.

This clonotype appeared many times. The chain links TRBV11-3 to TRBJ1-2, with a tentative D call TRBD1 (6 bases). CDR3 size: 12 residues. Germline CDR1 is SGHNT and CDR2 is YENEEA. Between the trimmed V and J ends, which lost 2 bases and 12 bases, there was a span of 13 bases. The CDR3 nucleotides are TGTGCCAGCAGCTTAAACGACAGGCTCAACACCTTC. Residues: CASSLNDRLNTF.

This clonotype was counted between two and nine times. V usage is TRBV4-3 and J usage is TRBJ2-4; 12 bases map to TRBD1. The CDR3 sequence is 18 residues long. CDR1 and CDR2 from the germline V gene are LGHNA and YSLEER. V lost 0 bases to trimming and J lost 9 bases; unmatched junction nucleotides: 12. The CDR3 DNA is TGCGCCAGCAGCCAAGATTGGCCGGGACAGGGGGCTGGGGGCATTCAGTACTTC. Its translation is CASSQDWPGQGAGGIQYF.

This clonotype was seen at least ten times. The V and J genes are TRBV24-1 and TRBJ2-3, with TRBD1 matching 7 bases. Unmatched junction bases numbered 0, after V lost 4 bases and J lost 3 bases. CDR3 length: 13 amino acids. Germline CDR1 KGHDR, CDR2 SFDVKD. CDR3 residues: CATSEDRTDTQYF. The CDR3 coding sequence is TGTGCCACCAGTGAGGACAGGACAGATACGCAGTATTTT.

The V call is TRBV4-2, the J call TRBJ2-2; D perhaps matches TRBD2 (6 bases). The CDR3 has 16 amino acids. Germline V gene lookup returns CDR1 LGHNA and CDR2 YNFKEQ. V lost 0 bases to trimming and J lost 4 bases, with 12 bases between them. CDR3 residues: CASSQEAKAGTGELFF. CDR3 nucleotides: TGTGCCAGCAGCCAAGAGGCTAAAGCGGGCACCGGGGAGCTGTTTTTT.

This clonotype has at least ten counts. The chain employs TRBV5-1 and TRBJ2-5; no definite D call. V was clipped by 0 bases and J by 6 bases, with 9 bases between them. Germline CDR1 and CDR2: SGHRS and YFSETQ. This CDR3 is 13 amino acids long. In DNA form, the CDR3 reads TGCGCCAGCAGCTTGGACCGGAGAAAGACCCAGTACTTC. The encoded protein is CASSLDRRKTQYF.

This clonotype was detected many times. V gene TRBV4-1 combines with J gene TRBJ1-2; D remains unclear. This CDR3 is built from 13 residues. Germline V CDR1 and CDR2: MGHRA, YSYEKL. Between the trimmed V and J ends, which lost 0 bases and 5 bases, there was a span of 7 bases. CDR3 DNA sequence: TGCGCCAGCAGCCAAGATCGGGATTATGGCTACACCTTC. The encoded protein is CASSQDRDYGYTF.

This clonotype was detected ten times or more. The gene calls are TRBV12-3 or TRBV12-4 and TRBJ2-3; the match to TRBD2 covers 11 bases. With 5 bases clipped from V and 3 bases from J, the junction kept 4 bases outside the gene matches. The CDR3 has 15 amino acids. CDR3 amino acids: CASSHRTSGTDTQYF. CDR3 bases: TGTGCCAGCAGTCACCGGACTAGCGGGACAGATACGCAGTATTTT.

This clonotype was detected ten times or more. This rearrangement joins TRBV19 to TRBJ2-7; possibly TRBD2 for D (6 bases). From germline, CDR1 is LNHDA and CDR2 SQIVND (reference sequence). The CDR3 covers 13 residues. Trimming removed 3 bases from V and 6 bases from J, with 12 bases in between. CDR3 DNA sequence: TGTGCCAGTAGTATTACGGCCGGGGGCGAGCAGTACTTC. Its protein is CASSITAGGEQYF.

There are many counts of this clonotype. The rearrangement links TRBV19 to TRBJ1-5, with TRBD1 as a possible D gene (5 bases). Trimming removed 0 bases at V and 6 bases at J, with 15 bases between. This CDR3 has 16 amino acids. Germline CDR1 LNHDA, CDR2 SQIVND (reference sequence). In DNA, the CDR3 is TGTGCCAGTAGTATAGATGCGGGGGGACGGAGTCAGCCCCAGCATTTT. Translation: CASSIDAGGRSQPQHF.

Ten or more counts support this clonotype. Here the CDR3 DNA reads TGCAGTGCTAGAGTCCTGGGTGGCAGGGCCCGCCGTAACTCTGGAAACACCATATATTTT. Translated: CSARVLGGRARRNSGNTIYF. The J gene is TRBJ1-3, the V gene TRBV20-1; TRBD1 might be the D (5 bases). The CDR3 length is 20 residues. In germline, CDR1 is DFQATT, CDR2 SNEGSKA (reference sequence). V dropped 1 base and J dropped 0 bases, with 25 bases sitting between them.

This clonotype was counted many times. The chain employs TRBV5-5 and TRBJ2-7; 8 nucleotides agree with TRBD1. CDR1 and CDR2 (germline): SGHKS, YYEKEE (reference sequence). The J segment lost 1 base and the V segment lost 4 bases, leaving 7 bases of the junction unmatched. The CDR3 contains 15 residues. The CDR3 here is CASSADRVGSYEQYF. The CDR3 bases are TGTGCCAGCAGCGCGGACAGGGTCGGATCCTACGAGCAGTACTTC.

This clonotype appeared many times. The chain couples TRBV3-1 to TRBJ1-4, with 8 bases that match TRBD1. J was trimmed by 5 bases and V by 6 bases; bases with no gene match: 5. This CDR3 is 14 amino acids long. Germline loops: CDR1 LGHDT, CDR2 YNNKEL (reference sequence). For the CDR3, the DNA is TGTGCCAGCAGTCGGACAGGGAGGAATGAAAAACTGTTTTTT. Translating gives CASSRTGRNEKLFF.

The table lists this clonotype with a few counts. CDR3 DNA: TGTGCCTGGAGTTGGGCGGGAGTTAGGGGCAATGAGCAGTTCTTC. It encodes CAWSWAGVRGNEQFF. This chain uses TRBV30 with TRBJ2-1; the match to TRBD2 covers 7 bases. The CDR3 totals 15 residues. Unmatched junction bases numbered 10, after V lost 2 bases and J lost 6 bases. Looked up from germline, CDR1 is GTSNPN and CDR2 is SVGIG (reference sequence). Complete variable domain (other parts from reference TRBV30 and TRBJ2-1): SQTIHQWPATLVQPVGSPLSLECTVEGTSNPNLYWYRQAAGRGLQLLFYSVGIGQISSEVPQNLSASRPQDRQFILSSKKLLLSDSGFYLCAWSWAGVRGNEQFFGPGTRLTVL.

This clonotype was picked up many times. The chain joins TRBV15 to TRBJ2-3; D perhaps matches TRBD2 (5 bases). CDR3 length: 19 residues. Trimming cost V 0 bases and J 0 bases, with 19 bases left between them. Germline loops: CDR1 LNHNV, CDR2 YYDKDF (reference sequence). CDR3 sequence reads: CATSRDPARGTPSTDTQYF. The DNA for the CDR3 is TGTGCCACCAGCAGAGATCCCGCCCGGGGTACTCCTAGCACAGATACGCAGTATTTT.

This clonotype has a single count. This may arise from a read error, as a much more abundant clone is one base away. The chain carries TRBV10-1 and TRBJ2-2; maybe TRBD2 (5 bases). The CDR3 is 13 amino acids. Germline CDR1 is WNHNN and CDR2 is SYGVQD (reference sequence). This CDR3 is CASSVPNTGELLF. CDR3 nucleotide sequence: TGCGCCAGCAGTGTACCGAACACCGGGGAGCTGCTTTTT.

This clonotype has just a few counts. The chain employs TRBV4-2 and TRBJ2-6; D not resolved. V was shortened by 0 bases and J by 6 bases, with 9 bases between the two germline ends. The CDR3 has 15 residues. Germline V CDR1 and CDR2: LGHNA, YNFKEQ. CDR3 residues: CASSQEAAMANVLTF. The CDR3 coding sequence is TGTGCCAGCAGCCAAGAAGCCGCCATGGCCAACGTCCTGACTTTC.

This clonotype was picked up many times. The CDR3, as DNA: TGTGCCACCAGTGAGGGGACAGGGTGGGGGTATAGCAATCAGCCCCAGCATTTT. Its protein product is CATSEGTGWGYSNQPQHF. The J gene is TRBJ1-5, the V gene TRBV24-1; 9 nucleotides match TRBD1. Losses at the gene ends were 4 bases for V and 0 bases for J; bases not matched to a gene: 9. The CDR3 length is 18 residues. Germline CDR1 reads KGHDR; CDR2 reads SFDVKD.

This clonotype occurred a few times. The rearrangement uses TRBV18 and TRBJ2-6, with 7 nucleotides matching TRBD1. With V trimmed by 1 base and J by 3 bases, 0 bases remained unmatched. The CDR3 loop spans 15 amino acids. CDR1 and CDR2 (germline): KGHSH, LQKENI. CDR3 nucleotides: TGTGCCAGCTCACCACGACAGGGTGGGGCCAACGTCCTGACTTTC. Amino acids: CASSPRQGGANVLTF.

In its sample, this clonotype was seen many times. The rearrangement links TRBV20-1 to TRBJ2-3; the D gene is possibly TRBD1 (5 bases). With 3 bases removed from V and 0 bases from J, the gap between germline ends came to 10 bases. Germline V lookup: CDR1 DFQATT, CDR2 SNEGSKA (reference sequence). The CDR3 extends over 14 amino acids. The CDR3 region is CSASFGQSTDTQYF. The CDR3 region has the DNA TGCAGTGCTAGTTTTGGACAAAGCACAGATACGCAGTATTTT.

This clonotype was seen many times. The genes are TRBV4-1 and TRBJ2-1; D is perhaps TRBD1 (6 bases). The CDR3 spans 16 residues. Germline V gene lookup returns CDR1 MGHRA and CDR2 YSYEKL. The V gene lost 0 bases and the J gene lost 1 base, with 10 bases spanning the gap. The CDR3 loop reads CASSQERTASYNEQFF. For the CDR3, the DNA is TGCGCCAGCAGCCAAGAAAGGACAGCTTCCTACAATGAGCAGTTCTTC.

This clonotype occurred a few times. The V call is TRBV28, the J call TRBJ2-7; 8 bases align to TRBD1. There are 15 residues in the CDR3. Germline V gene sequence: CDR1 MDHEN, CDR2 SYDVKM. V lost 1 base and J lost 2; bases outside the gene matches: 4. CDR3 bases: TGTGCCAGCAGTTTATCGGGACAGGTGACCTACGAGCAGTACTTC. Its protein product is CASSLSGQVTYEQYF.

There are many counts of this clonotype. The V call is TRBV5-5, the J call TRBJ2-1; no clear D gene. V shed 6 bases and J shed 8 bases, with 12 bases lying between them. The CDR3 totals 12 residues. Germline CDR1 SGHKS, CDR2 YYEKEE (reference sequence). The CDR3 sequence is CASKSIEYEQFF. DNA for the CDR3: TGTGCCAGCAAGTCCATAGAGTATGAGCAGTTCTTC.

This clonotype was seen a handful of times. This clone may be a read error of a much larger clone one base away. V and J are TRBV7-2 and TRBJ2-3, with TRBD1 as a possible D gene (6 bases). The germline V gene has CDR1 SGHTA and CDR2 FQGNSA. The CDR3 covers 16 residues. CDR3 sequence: CASSLTFRGSTDAQYF. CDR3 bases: TGTGCCAGCAGCCTGACTTTCAGGGGATCTACAGATGCGCAGTATTTT.

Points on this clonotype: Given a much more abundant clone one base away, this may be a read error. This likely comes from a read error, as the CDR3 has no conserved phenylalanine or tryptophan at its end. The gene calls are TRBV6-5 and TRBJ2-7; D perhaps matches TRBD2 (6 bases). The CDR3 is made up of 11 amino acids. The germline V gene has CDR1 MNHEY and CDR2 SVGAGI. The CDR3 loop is CATGAAYEQYS. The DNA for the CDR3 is TGCGCCACGGGAGCCGCCTACGAGCAGTACTCC.

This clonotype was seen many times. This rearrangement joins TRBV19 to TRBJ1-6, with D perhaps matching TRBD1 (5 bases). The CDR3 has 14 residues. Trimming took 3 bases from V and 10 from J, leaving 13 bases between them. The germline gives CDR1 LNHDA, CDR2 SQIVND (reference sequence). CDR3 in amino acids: CASSIAQGESPLHF. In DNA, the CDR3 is TGTGCCAGTAGTATCGCCCAGGGAGAATCACCCCTCCACTTT.